Given below is one T cell receptor beta chain in context. The table lists this clonotype with many counts. Its cognate antigen has yet to be identified. There are no base qualities to consult, and no much larger clone falls within one base. This record belongs to a study of neurological immune-mediated disorders (dated by TCRdb to about 2019). For context, the study as a whole: Of the roughly 34 multiple sclerosis patients, 31 had relapsing-remitting MS and 3 had secondary progressive MS. Peripheral blood TCR-beta repertoires from patients with HTLV-I-associated myelopathy (HAM/TSP), patients with multiple sclerosis, and healthy controls were compared in the study using UMI-based sequencing. Longitudinal samples, technical triplicates and paired sorted CD4+ and CD8+ T-cell subsets, alongside PBMC samples, were included among the roughly 97 TCR-beta libraries. Of the roughly 71 subjects in the cohort, approximately 15 were HAM/TSP patients, some 34 were multiple sclerosis patients, and some 20 were healthy controls.

CDR1 and CDR2 were assigned from the germline V gene as SGHVS and FNYEAQ. The germline V and J ends show losses of 6 bases and 4 bases respectively, and no gene match explains 2 bases of the junction. The CDR3 has 13 amino acids, counting the end cysteine and phenylalanine. Solely the CDR3 DNA is kept, with 39 bases framed from the first base. To synthesize cDNA, template-switch 5'RACE was performed with a primer carrying a 10-nucleotide random unique molecular identifier so that each TCR transcript was tagged. Over 190 million TCR-beta sequences, covering 15-18 subjects, were produced in each sequencing run. The RNeasy kit was used to extract total RNA. Using the KAPA Real-time Library Amplification kit, TCR-beta VDJ regions were amplified with primers for the TCR constant region and the 5'RACE anchor. A first PCR added sample indexes and Illumina adaptors, and a second PCR then raised library yield. After Ampure bead purification, the TCR product of roughly 650 bp was size-selected on a 2% E-gel SizeSelection system. Library quality was checked on a Bioanalyzer, concentration was measured with Qubit, and libraries were quantified with the Kapa Library Quantification kit before pooling. An Illumina HiSeq 2500 was used to sequence the libraries paired-end at 2 x 150 bp. To increase sequence diversity, roughly 24-31% phiX was spiked into each library pool. As for the authors' bioinformatics: The UMI-based MiGEC pipeline processed quality-filtered reads and removed over 85% of raw TCR sequences during error correction. IMGT germline references were used for alignment of VDJ genes, and clonotypes were defined by a unique CDR3 amino acid sequence together with V-J genes. Clonal expansion, Shannon diversity, and CDR3 relatedness (CalcPairwiseDistances, ClusterSamples) were evaluated with VDJtools, and phylogenetic trees were built with CLCbio workbench. A clone was classed as expanded if it had 8 or more unique UMIs, a cutoff based on coefficient-of-variation modelling across technical triplicates. TCRdb reworked the public reads: Q25 trimming with fastp, MiXCR clone assembly, productive beta chains retained. Identical CDR3 proteins give one entry, which carries the most common genes and DNA. The V and J calls and clone size are TCRdb's, not the authors'. The sample data list roughly 56,000 distinct CDR3 sequences, and 3% to 4% of these were observed just once. Approximately 7.1% of the sample is in the top ten clones.

The full study reports these points: In phylogenetic analysis, the repertoires of 18 of 34 MS patients grouped into a cluster of related CDR3 sequences, which suggests a possible signature at the repertoire level. Expanded clones from different subjects shared no identical CDR3 amino acid sequences, which suggests that TCR-beta repertoires were private in all groups. TCR clonal expansion was greatest in HAM/TSP patients and smallest in MS patients, who ranked below even healthy controls. The MS cluster was not associated with any clinical or MRI features, and the authors stated that larger cohorts are needed.

For the unsorted PBMC libraries, 2 million PBMCs were stored in RNAlater at -80 degrees C until RNA extraction and were used to generate the libraries. The multiple sclerosis patients were enrolled in a US clinical protocol that used magnetic resonance imaging to evaluate disease progression. Peripheral blood was subjected to Ficoll-Hypaque density gradient centrifugation to isolate PBMCs, which were then cryopreserved in liquid nitrogen. The TCR was taken from a woman in her fifties or sixties with multiple sclerosis. The chain joins TRBV7-6 to TRBJ2-3, with 9 middle bases fitting TRBD1. Sequencing was done on a sample of PBMCs. The CDR3 reads as follows: CASRGQGADTQYF. The DNA sequence is as follows: TGTGCCAGCAGGGGACAGGGCGCAGATACGCAGTATTTT.